Listed here are 11 T cell receptor beta chains from one sample, sequenced in a study of cytomegalovirus exposure and HLA in healthy donors. It was with 60 Vbeta and 13 Jbeta primers that the PCR ran. Repertoires were generated with immunoSEQ multiplex PCR, while TCRdb's copy carries only in-frame clones and drops some. The profile shows under 200,000 clones, approximately 77% of them singletons. The specimen sequenced was PBMCs. All receptors derive from a male donor in good health and CMV-seropositive.

This sequence joins TRBV5-4 and TRBJ1-1, with 10 bases aligning to TRBD1. V lost 2 bases, J lost 3 bases, and 4 bases stayed unmatched. CDR1 SGHNT and CDR2 YYREEE come from the germline V gene (reference sequence). The CDR3 runs to 15 residues. The CDR3 region is CASSLPGQGDTEAFF. Here the CDR3 DNA reads TGTGCCAGCAGCTTACCAGGACAGGGGGACACTGAAGCTTTCTTT.

The chain is built from TRBV6-1 and TRBJ1-2, with D tentatively TRBD1 (5 bases). The CDR3 extends over 12 amino acids. V lost 3 bases, J lost 8 bases, and 10 bases lay in between. Germline CDR1 MNHNS, CDR2 SASEGT. The CDR3 coding sequence is TGTGCCAGCAGTGAGGGACTCAGAGGCTACACCTTC. Residues: CASSEGLRGYTF.

This chain joins TRBV6-1 and TRBJ2-3; D may be TRBD2 (5 bases). V was clipped by 3 bases and J by 2 bases, with 12 bases between them. The germline V gene encodes CDR1 MNHNS and CDR2 SASEGT. The CDR3 runs to 15 residues. The CDR3 region has the DNA TGTGCCAGCAGTGAGGAGCGCGGGTTCACAGATACGCAGTATTTT. This sequence encodes CASSEERGFTDTQYF.

This chain uses TRBV7-3 with TRBJ2-2; TRBD1 is a possible D gene (5 bases). Germline assignment: CDR1 SGHTA and CDR2 FQGTGA. The CDR3 runs to 15 residues. The V end lost 3 bases, the J end lost 0 bases, and 8 bases lay between the germline ends. The CDR3 loop is CASSLQGPNTGELFF. In nucleotides, the CDR3 is TGTGCCAGCAGCTTGCAGGGCCCGAACACCGGGGAGCTGTTTTTT.

This chain joins TRBV7-2 and TRBJ1-1; D uncertain. Germline values: CDR1 SGHTA, CDR2 FQGNSA. Trimming took off 1 base at V and 2 bases at J, with 8 bases between the two ends. CDR3 size: 14 residues. CDR3 in amino acids: CASSLGSENTEAFF. For the CDR3, the DNA is TGTGCCAGCAGCTTAGGTTCAGAAAACACTGAAGCTTTCTTT.

This clone was picked up a small number of times. V gene TRBV5-1 combines with J gene TRBJ1-1, with TRBD1 identical over 10 bases. CDR3 length: 14 amino acids. Trimming removed 0 bases from V and 5 bases from J; junction bases left unmatched: 1. CDR1 SGHRS and CDR2 YFSETQ come from the germline V gene. The CDR3 DNA sequence: TGCGCCAGCAGCTTGGGGGACAGGGGAACTGAAGCTTTCTTT. As protein: CASSLGDRGTEAFF.

This clone was recorded once. This chain uses TRBV5-1 with TRBJ2-1; TRBD1 agrees at 12 bases. Germline trimming cut 3 bases from V and 9 bases from J; bases unmatched to any gene: 7. The CDR3 extends over 15 amino acids. The germline V gene encodes CDR1 SGHRS and CDR2 YFSETQ. In DNA, the CDR3 is TGCGCCAGCAGCTGGAGGGACAGGGGGCACGGTGAGCAGTTCTTC. Protein sequence: CASSWRDRGHGEQFF.

J is TRBJ1-4 and V is TRBV7-9, with 7 bases that match TRBD1. V dropped 1 base and J dropped 8; count of bases not matched to a gene: 7. The CDR3 sequence is 15 residues long. Per germline, CDR1 SEHNR and CDR2 FQNEAQ (reference sequence). DNA of the CDR3: TGTGCCAGCAGCTTAGGCGACAGGGAGAAGGAAAAACTGTTTTTT. This sequence encodes CASSLGDREKEKLFF.

The sample holds a few counts of this clone. The CDR3 protein is CAISEGQGATEAFF. The DNA for the CDR3 is TGTGCCATCAGTGAAGGTCAGGGGGCCACTGAAGCTTTCTTT. The chain recombines TRBV10-3 with TRBJ1-1; 8 positions match TRBD1. Germline V lookup: CDR1 ENHRY, CDR2 SYGVKD. The CDR3 runs 14 residues. V lost 3 bases, J lost 4 bases, and 4 bases stayed unmatched.

V is TRBV21-1 and J is TRBJ2-3; the D call in the table, TRBD2, was not verified against the DNA. TRBV21-1 is assigned pseudogene status. The CDR3 runs to 17 residues. CDR3 protein: CASSKGKGGYFTDTQYF. The CDR3 nucleotides are TGTGCCAGCAGCAAAGGTAAGGGAGGGTATTTTACAGATACGCAGTATTTT.

This clone came up a few times. The chain recombines TRBV7-3 with TRBJ2-2; 10 nucleotides line up with TRBD2. The CDR3 is made up of 16 amino acids. CDR1 is SGHTA, CDR2 FQGTGA, per germline. V was pared by 4 bases and J by 3 bases, with 5 bases of the junction left unmatched. In DNA form, the CDR3 reads TGTGCCAGCAGCTACTCCGGGACTAGCGACACCGGGGAGCTGTTTTTT. It specifies CASSYSGTSDTGELFF.